The T cell receptor (beta chain) under discussion was sequenced for a study of type 1 regulatory T cells. With respect to this clonotype: The antigen remains undetermined.

TCRdb called the reads again in MiXCR, with one record for every CDR3 protein. Here the sample spans tens of thousands of distinct CDR3 sequences, 12% being singletons. The origin of this receptor is a human donor in good health. Sequenced input: cultured non-Tr1 T cells, either the whole culture or a sorted T cell fraction (not recorded which).

The CDR3 loop is CASSLEGVQPQHF. The DNA for the CDR3 is TGTGCCAGCAGCTTAGAGGGGGTTCAGCCCCAGCATTTT. V is TRBV7-9 and J is TRBJ1-5, with a tentative D call TRBD1 (6 bases). The germline V gene encodes CDR1 SEHNR and CDR2 FQNEAQ (reference sequence). CDR3 size: 13 residues. Trimming took off 1 base at V and 6 bases at J, with 7 bases between the two ends. The full variable domain, in which reference TRBV7-9 and TRBJ1-5 provide the parts outside the CDR3, is DTGVSQNPRHKITKRGQNVTFRCDPISEHNRLYWYRQTLGQGPEFLTYFQNEAQLEKSRLLSDRFSAERPKGSFSTLEIQRTEQGDSAMYLCASSLEGVQPQHFGDGTRLSIL.